Presented here are 6 T cell receptor beta chains from one specimen sequenced in a study of blood T cell repertoires in COVID-19. The method was immunoSEQ multiplex PCR; TCRdb's version includes in-frame clones alone and lacks a portion of them. The table includes about 150,000 clones, approximately 84% detected once. Sequenced: peripheral blood. The receptors were sampled from a man between 18 and 35 years old with active or convalescent COVID-19.

The chain carries TRBV6-2 or TRBV6-3 and TRBJ2-3; 12 nucleotides line up with TRBD2. This CDR3 is 16 amino acids long. Germline V gene sequence: CDR1 MNHEY, CDR2 SVGEGT. J was trimmed by 3 bases and V by 5 bases; bases with no gene match: 6. CDR3 region: CASSIRLAGVTDTQYF. The CDR3 coding sequence is TGTGCCAGCAGTATTCGACTAGCGGGAGTTACAGATACGCAGTATTTT.

The chain uses TRBV15 and TRBJ2-1; 8 bases fit TRBD2. This CDR3 is 15 amino acids long. The V gene's germline CDR1 is LNHNV and CDR2 YYDKDF (reference sequence). Unmatched junction bases numbered 9, after V lost 4 bases and J lost 7 bases. DNA of the CDR3: TGTGCCACCAGCATGTGGTTGGGACTAGGAAATGAGCAGTTCTTC. This sequence encodes CATSMWLGLGNEQFF.

The chain has TRBV5-1 and TRBJ1-5; possible D gene TRBD1, 6 bases. From germline, CDR1 is SGHRS and CDR2 YFSETQ. V was cut by 0 bases and J by 4 bases, with 14 bases left in between. This CDR3 region has 16 residues. This CDR3 reads CASSLVPDSSNQPQHF. The CDR3 DNA follows: TGCGCCAGCAGCTTGGTTCCGGACAGTTCAAATCAGCCCCAGCATTTT.

Here the CDR3 DNA reads TGTGCCAGCAGCCAAGTTGAGGGACAGTTTTCACCCCTCCACTTT. Encoded protein: CASSQVEGQFSPLHF. The rearrangement uses TRBV14 and TRBJ1-6; 7 nucleotides line up with TRBD1. Germline lookup yields CDR1 SGHDN and CDR2 FVKESK. J was trimmed by 9 bases and V by 1 base; bases with no gene match: 6. The CDR3 spans 15 residues.

This chain joins TRBV12-3 or TRBV12-4 and TRBJ2-1; D uncertain. The length of the CDR3 is 12 residues. V was clipped by 6 bases and J by 12 bases, with 15 bases between them. This CDR3 reads CASSFQVERQFF. For the CDR3, the DNA is TGTGCCAGCAGCTTCCAGGTAGAACGGCAGTTCTTC.

The chain employs TRBV28 and TRBJ2-3, with 11 positions matching TRBD2. Germline CDR1 reads MDHEN; CDR2 reads SYDVKM. The CDR3 loop spans 16 amino acids. J lost 4 bases, V lost 1 base, and 4 bases had no gene match. For the CDR3, the DNA is TGTGCCAGCAGTTTATACACTAGCGGGAGACCAGATACGCAGTATTTT. It yields the protein CASSLYTSGRPDTQYF.